The sequence of this T cell receptor beta chain was determined in a study of T cell responses to AZD1222 COVID-19 vaccine. Study as a whole: Researchers grouped second doses given at about 4 or about 12 weeks into one pool. Findings and caveats of the study: Spike as a whole was targeted by vaccine-associated CD4 TCRs, dominant at 160-218 and 743-854. Baseline serostatus was positive in only a handful of AZD1222 recipients. Nearly half of spike-specific TCRs reportedly target variant regions that are unmutated in the B.1.351 and B.1.1.7 variants.

Sequenced by immunoSEQ multiplex PCR; TCRdb stores in-frame clones only, minus some. The data hold about 120,000 clones, with roughly 87% observed a single time. With V trimmed by 4 bases and J by 8 bases, 5 bases remained unmatched. There are 13 residues in the CDR3. The germline V gene encodes CDR1 MNHEY and CDR2 SVGAGI. To note about this clone: The antigen remains unidentified.

Sample: peripheral blood, taken on day 0 of AZD1222 vaccination. The chain carries TRBV6-5 and TRBJ1-2, with TRBD1 matching 9 bases. This TCR came from an adult in good health. The CDR3 protein is CASSWGQGYGYTF. In nucleotides, the CDR3 is TGTGCCAGCAGTTGGGGACAGGGATACGGCTACACCTTC.